The 18 T cell receptor beta chains presented below share a single source sample, sequenced in a study of technical replicates of blood from a few donors. Sequencing used immunoSEQ multiplex PCR; TCRdb keeps in-frame clones, though not all of them. In the table there are some 79,000 clones, more than 90% of which are singletons. The sample consisted of T cells isolated from PBMCs. The receptors were sampled from a human donor in good health. Some clones in this sample may be carry-over from other donors' samples.

This clone turned up a few times. The chain links TRBV6-6 to TRBJ2-7; TRBD1 matches 9 bases. The V segment lost 11 bases and the J segment 12 bases; nucleotides outside the gene matches: 23. This CDR3 spans 15 amino acids. Germline-derived CDR1 and CDR2 are MNHNY and SVGAGI (reference sequence). Written as DNA, the CDR3 is TGTGCCGAGTCGGGACAGGGATATGGTCTAGCGGTTCGGTACTTC. Protein sequence: CAESGQGYGLAVRYF.

The chain links TRBV7-2 to TRBJ2-3; D might be TRBD1 (5 bases). Germline CDR1 is SGHTA and CDR2 is FQGNSA. The CDR3 loop spans 16 amino acids. V was cut by 2 bases and J by 7 bases, with 19 bases left in between. In DNA form, the CDR3 reads TGTGCCAGCAGCTTAAAGCAGGGCCCAGAAGGGTATACGCAGTATTTT. The encoded protein is CASSLKQGPEGYTQYF. Full variable domain (missing parts from reference TRBV7-2 and TRBJ2-3): GAGVSQSPSNKVTEKGKDVELRCDPISGHTALYWYRQSLGQGLEFLIYFQGNSAPDKSGLPSDRFSAERTGGSVSTLTIQRTQQEDSAVYLCASSLKQGPEGYTQYFGPGTRLTVL.

The V and J genes are TRBV5-5 and TRBJ2-7; TRBD2 is a possible D gene (5 bases). There are 13 residues in the CDR3. Germline V gene lookup returns CDR1 SGHKS and CDR2 YYEKEE (reference sequence). The V and J ends lost 6 bases and 3 bases respectively, with 13 bases between them. As DNA, the CDR3 is TGTGCCAGCACCCGAATCGAGGGCTACGAGCAGTACTTC. Translation: CASTRIEGYEQYF.

This clone has just one count. The V gene is TRBV6-6, the J gene TRBJ1-1; maybe TRBD1 (5 bases). This CDR3 region has 14 residues. Germline V lookup: CDR1 MNHNY, CDR2 SVGAGI (reference sequence). Trimming removed 6 bases at V and 1 base at J, with 12 bases between. DNA for the CDR3: TGTGCCAGCAGCTCCTCCCAGGGGAACACTGAAGCTTTCTTT. As protein: CASSSSQGNTEAFF.

This chain links TRBV28 with TRBJ1-1; weak D call: TRBD1 (5 bases). The germline CDR1 and CDR2 sequences are MDHEN and SYDVKM. V lost 3 bases and J 4 bases, leaving 9 bases between the germline ends. The CDR3 has 13 residues. As DNA, the CDR3 is TGTGCCAGCAGTTTGGAGCAGGGCACTGAAGCTTTCTTT. As protein: CASSLEQGTEAFF. The full variable domain, in which reference TRBV28 and TRBJ1-1 provide the parts outside the CDR3, is DVKVTQSSRYLVKRTGEKVFLECVQDMDHENMFWYRQDPGLGLRLIYFSYDVKMKEKGDIPEGYSVSREKKERFSLILESASTNQTSMYLCASSLEQGTEAFFGQGTRLTVV.

V and J are TRBV19 and TRBJ1-4, with TRBD1 as a possible D gene (5 bases). The V gene's germline CDR1 is LNHDA and CDR2 SQIVND (reference sequence). The CDR3 has 14 residues. V was trimmed by 2 bases and J by 5 bases, leaving 9 bases between them. The CDR3 spells CASSIPGPNEKLFF. Here the CDR3 DNA reads TGTGCCAGTAGTATACCAGGGCCAAATGAAAAACTGTTTTTT. Supplemented by reference TRBV19 and TRBJ1-4, the full variable domain reads DGGITQSPKYLFRKEGQNVTLSCEQNLNHDAMYWYRQDPGQGLRLIYYSQIVNDFQKGDIAEGYSVSREKKESFPLTVTSAQKNPTAFYLCASSIPGPNEKLFFGSGTQLSVL.

The rearrangement joins TRBV28 to TRBJ2-7; perhaps TRBD1 as D (5 bases). From germline, CDR1 is MDHEN and CDR2 SYDVKM. The CDR3 covers 13 residues. The V end was cut by 2 bases, the J end by 2 bases, with 7 bases between. The CDR3 coding sequence is TGTGCCAGCAGTTTAGGGGCCGCCTACGAGCAGTACTTC. Encoded protein: CASSLGAAYEQYF.

CDR3 sequence (DNA): TGTGCCACCATACCAGGGGGGCGGAACACTGAAGCTTTCTTT. As protein: CATIPGGRNTEAFF. The chain links TRBV7-9 to TRBJ1-1; 7 bases are a match to TRBD1. V trimming: 10 bases; J trimming: 1 base; junction bases outside the gene matches: 9. Germline lookup yields CDR1 SEHNR and CDR2 FQNEAQ (reference sequence). This CDR3 region has 14 residues.

V is TRBV18 and J is TRBJ2-7; D is uncertain. The CDR3 length is 15 residues. V dropped 2 bases and J dropped 0 bases, with 11 bases sitting between them. Germline V gene sequence: CDR1 KGHSH, CDR2 LQKENI. Written as DNA, the CDR3 is TGTGCCAGCTCACCAACGAACACCCGCTCCTACGAGCAGTACTTC. Translated: CASSPTNTRSYEQYF.

The chain uses TRBV6-6 and TRBJ2-7; D gene uncertain. Germline V gene lookup returns CDR1 MNHNY and CDR2 SVGAGI (reference sequence). The germline V and J ends were trimmed by 2 bases and 4 bases, with 9 bases remaining between them. The CDR3 loop spans 13 amino acids. The CDR3: CASSYTDLYEQYF. CDR3 sequence (DNA): TGTGCCAGCAGTTACACAGATTTATACGAGCAGTACTTC.

This chain links TRBV6-4 with TRBJ1-2, with 8 bases matching TRBD1. Germline V lookup: CDR1 MRHNA, CDR2 SNTAGT. The CDR3 consists of 14 residues. V lost 0 bases to trimming and J lost 5 bases; unmatched junction nucleotides: 2. The CDR3 protein is CASSDSRTGYGYTF. In DNA, the CDR3 is TGTGCCAGCAGTGACTCTCGGACAGGGTATGGCTACACCTTC.

The rearrangement links TRBV5-8 to TRBJ2-5, with 9 bases matching TRBD1. Germline CDR1 is SGHTS and CDR2 is YDEGEE. Trimming cost V 6 bases and J 5 bases; bases outside gene matches: 5. The CDR3 spans 13 residues. The CDR3 DNA is TGTGCCAGCATATTCGACAGGGGGGAGACCCAGTACTTC. Its translation is CASIFDRGETQYF.

This clone was seen only once. The J gene is TRBJ2-1, the V gene TRBV29-1, with TRBD2 matching over 9 bases. CDR3 length: 14 amino acids. Looked up from germline, CDR1 is SQVTM and CDR2 is ANQGSEA. Trimming took 4 bases from V and 10 from J; bases not matched to a gene: 11. The CDR3 is CSVVLTAGGGEQFF. Here the CDR3 DNA reads TGCAGCGTTGTGTTAACAGCGGGAGGAGGAGAGCAGTTCTTC.

J is TRBJ2-5 and V is TRBV5-1; 10 bases are a match to TRBD2. Trimming took 5 bases from V and 0 from J; bases not matched to a gene: 7. Per germline, CDR1 SGHRS and CDR2 YFSETQ. The CDR3 spans 16 residues. The DNA for the CDR3 is TGCGCCAGCAGTTCGTTAGCGGGAGGTGACCAAGAGACCCAGTACTTC. It is translated as CASSSLAGGDQETQYF.

This sequence joins TRBV19 and TRBJ1-5; a weak D match, TRBD1 (5 bases). This CDR3 comprises 12 residues. Germline V CDR1 and CDR2: LNHDA, SQIVND (reference sequence). Trimming took off 5 bases at V and 6 bases at J, with 8 bases between the two ends. The CDR3 DNA reads TGTGCCAGTAGTCAGGGAAGTCAGCCCCAGCATTTT. Protein product: CASSQGSQPQHF.

This CDR3 is CASSLENPRRETQYF. CDR3 in DNA: TGTGCCAGCAGCTTAGAGAACCCCCGGCGGGAGACCCAGTACTTC. This chain connects TRBV7-2 to TRBJ2-5; D is undetermined. Trimming shortened V by 1 base and J by 5 bases, and 14 bases separated the two germline ends. This CDR3 comprises 15 residues. The germline V gene encodes CDR1 SGHTA and CDR2 FQGNSA.

This chain connects TRBV5-6 to TRBJ2-1, with 11 nucleotides matching TRBD2. This CDR3 is built from 16 residues. V was pared by 5 bases and J by 0 bases, with 4 bases of the junction left unmatched. Germline CDR1 SGHDT, CDR2 YYEEEE. CDR3 loop: CASSPSGRYSYNEQFF. In DNA, the CDR3 is TGTGCCAGCAGTCCTAGCGGGAGGTACTCCTACAATGAGCAGTTCTTC.

This clone was picked up a small number of times. The chain employs TRBV7-8 and TRBJ2-7; D possibly corresponds to TRBD1 (5 bases). The CDR3 loop spans 15 amino acids. Germline V gene data show CDR1 as SGHVS and CDR2 as FQNEAQ. V lost 3 bases and J lost 0, with 12 bases in between. CDR3 bases: TGTGCCAGCAGCTTGGCCGTTGGGGCCTCCTACGAGCAGTACTTC. It yields the protein CASSLAVGASYEQYF.